This entry lists 7 T cell receptor beta chains sequenced from one sample in a study of blood T cell repertoires in COVID-19. Produced via immunoSEQ multiplex PCR; TCRdb's table is partial and in-frame only. The table has approximately 69,000 clones, over 80% seen once; the top ten hold approximately 15%. What was sequenced was peripheral blood. Source of these receptors: a woman older than 75 with acute or convalescent COVID-19.

The V and J genes are TRBV5-4 and TRBJ1-4; D not certain. The V gene's germline CDR1 is SGHNT and CDR2 YYREEE (reference sequence). The V end was cut by 4 bases, the J end by 4 bases, with 14 bases between. The CDR3 consists of 15 residues. Here the CDR3 reads CASSADQRVNEKLFF. Here the CDR3 DNA reads TGTGCCAGCAGCGCAGACCAACGGGTTAATGAAAAACTGTTTTTT. The complete variable domain, with remaining parts taken from reference TRBV5-4 and TRBJ1-4, reads ETGVTQSPTHLIKTRGQQVTLRCSSQSGHNTVSWYQQALGQGPQFIFQYYREEENGRGNFPPRFSGLQFPNYSSELNVNALELDDSALYLCASSADQRVNEKLFFGSGTQLSVL.

The chain joins TRBV2 to TRBJ2-3; TRBD2 matches at 11 bases. The germline CDR1 and CDR2 sequences are SNHLY and FYNNEI. This CDR3 comprises 18 residues. Unmatched junction bases numbered 17, after V lost 9 bases and J lost 3 bases. CDR3 in amino acids: CARWTGTSGGEGTDTQYF. The CDR3 nucleotides are TGTGCCAGATGGACTGGGACTAGCGGAGGGGAGGGGACAGATACGCAGTATTTT.

This clone was counted only a few times. CDR3 DNA sequence: TGTGCCAGCAGCCAGACTAGCGGGGACCTTAGCACAGATACGCAGTATTTT. The encoded protein is CASSQTSGDLSTDTQYF. The chain uses TRBV4-2 and TRBJ2-3; 11 positions match TRBD2. The germline V gene encodes CDR1 LGHNA and CDR2 YNFKEQ. After removal of 3 bases from V and 0 bases from J, the junction contained 5 bases not matched to a gene. This CDR3 has 17 amino acids.

This clone was seen only once. V usage is TRBV7-9 and J usage is TRBJ2-2; no clear D. The CDR3 is 15 residues long. V was trimmed by 3 bases and J by 0 bases, leaving 8 bases between them. The germline V gene encodes CDR1 SEHNR and CDR2 FQNEAQ (reference sequence). CDR3 in DNA: TGTGCCAGCAGCTTTCTACTTCCGAACACCGGGGAGCTGTTTTTT. It codes for CASSFLLPNTGELFF. The entire variable domain, with the rest obtained from reference TRBV7-9 and TRBJ2-2, is as follows: DTGVSQNPRHKITKRGQNVTFRCDPISEHNRLYWYRQTLGQGPEFLTYFQNEAQLEKSRLLSDRFSAERPKGSFSTLEIQRTEQGDSAMYLCASSFLLPNTGELFFGEGSRLTVL.

The chain uses TRBV5-5 and TRBJ2-6, with D perhaps TRBD2 (6 bases). V was cut by 0 bases and J by 1 base, with 14 bases left in between. This CDR3 comprises 18 residues. Germline V gene sequence: CDR1 SGHKS, CDR2 YYEKEE (reference sequence). CDR3 region: CASSLVGGDPSGANVLTF. Written as DNA, the CDR3 is TGTGCCAGCAGCTTGGTCGGAGGGGACCCGTCTGGGGCCAACGTCCTGACTTTC.

The chain is built from TRBV15 and TRBJ2-5, with a tentative D call TRBD2 (5 bases). The V end was cut by 0 bases, the J end by 5 bases, with 7 bases between. This CDR3 has 13 amino acids. Germline V gene sequence: CDR1 LNHNV, CDR2 YYDKDF (reference sequence). DNA of the CDR3: TGTGCCACCAGCAGAGATCCGGGGGAGACCCAGTACTTC. As protein: CATSRDPGETQYF. Looking up the rest from reference TRBV15 and TRBJ2-5 gives the full variable domain: DAMVIQNPRYQVTQFGKPVTLSCSQTLNHNVMYWYQQKSSQAPKLLFHYYDKDFNNEADTPDNFQSRRPNTSFCFLDIRSPGLGDTAMYLCATSRDPGETQYFGPGTRLLVL.

The V call is TRBV2, the J call TRBJ2-2, with 8 bases aligning to TRBD1. V lost 8 bases and J lost 8; bases outside the gene matches: 10. The CDR3 covers 14 residues. Germline CDR1 and CDR2: SNHLY and FYNNEI. The CDR3 sequence: CASGGQGLGGELFF. As DNA, the CDR3 is TGTGCCAGCGGAGGACAGGGACTCGGGGGGGAGCTGTTTTTT.